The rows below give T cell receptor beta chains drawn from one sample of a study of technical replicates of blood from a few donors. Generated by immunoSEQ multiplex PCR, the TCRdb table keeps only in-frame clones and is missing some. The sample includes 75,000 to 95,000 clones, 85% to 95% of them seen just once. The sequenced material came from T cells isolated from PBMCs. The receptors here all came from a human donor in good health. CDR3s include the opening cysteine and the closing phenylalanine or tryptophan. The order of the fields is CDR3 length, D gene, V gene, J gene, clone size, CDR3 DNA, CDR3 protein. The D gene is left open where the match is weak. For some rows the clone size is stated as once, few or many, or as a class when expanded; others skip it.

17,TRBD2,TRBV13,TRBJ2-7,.,TGTGCCAGCAGCCGCGCCTTAGCGGGAGGGAGCTCCTACGAGCAGTACTTC,CASSRALAGGSSYEQYF
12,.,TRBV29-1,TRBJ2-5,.,TGCAGCGTTGAGAAAGGGGAAGAGACCCAGTACTTC,CSVEKGEETQYF
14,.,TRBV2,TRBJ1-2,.,TGTGCCAGCAGTGAAGGGGAGGTGTCCTATGGCTACACCTTC,CASSEGEVSYGYTF
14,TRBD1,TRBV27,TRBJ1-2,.,TGTGCCAGCAGTAGGAGACAGGGGGCAGAAAGCTACACCTTC,CASSRRQGAESYTF
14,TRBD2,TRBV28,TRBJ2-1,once,TGTGCCAGCAGTTTATGGGGACTAGCTCATGAGCAGTTCTTC,CASSLWGLAHEQFF
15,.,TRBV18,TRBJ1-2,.,TGTGCCAGCTCAGACGATATGACAGAAGACTATGGCTACACCTTC,CASSDDMTEDYGYTF
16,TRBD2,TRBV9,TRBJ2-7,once,TGTGCCAGCAGCGCCACTTTACGGGGGGAAGCCTACGAGCAGTACTTC,CASSATLRGEAYEQYF
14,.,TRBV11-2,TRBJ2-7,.,TGTGCCAGCAGCTCCCCGCCACCCCCTCGGGAGCAGTACTTC,CASSSPPPPREQYF
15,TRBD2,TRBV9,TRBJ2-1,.,TGTGCCAGCAGCGCCGGACTAGAATTCTACAATGAGCAGTTCTTC,CASSAGLEFYNEQFF
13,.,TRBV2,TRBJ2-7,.,TGTGCCATCTACGGGAGATCCATGTACGAGCAGTACTTC,CAIYGRSMYEQYF
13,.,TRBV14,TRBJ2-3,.,TGTGCCAGCAGCCAAGAGGTACAAGATACGCAGTATTTT,CASSQEVQDTQYF
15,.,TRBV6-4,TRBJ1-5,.,TGTGCCAGCAGTGAAGGAGGGCAGGAGAATCAGCCCCAGCATTTT,CASSEGGQENQPQHF
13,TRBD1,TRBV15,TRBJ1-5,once,TGTGCCACCGAAGACAGGGTGGGTCAGCCCCAGCATTTT,CATEDRVGQPQHF
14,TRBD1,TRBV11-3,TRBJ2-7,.,TGTGCCAGCAGTAACAGGGGGTCCGGGGACGAGCAGTACTTC,CASSNRGSGDEQYF
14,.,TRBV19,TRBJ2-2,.,TGTGCCAGTAGTTCCGGGGGGCCTAGCGGGGAGCTGTTTTTT,CASSSGGPSGELFF
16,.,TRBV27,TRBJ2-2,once,TGTGCCAGCAGTCCCCGTGGGGGGTTTCGGACCGGGGAGCTGTTTTTT,CASSPRGGFRTGELFF
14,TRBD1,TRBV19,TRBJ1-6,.,TGTGCCAGTAGCGGACAGGGCCTTAATTCACCCCTCCACTTT,CASSGQGLNSPLHF
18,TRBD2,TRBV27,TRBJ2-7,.,TGTGCCAGCAGTTTCCTCCGAACCTCTAGCGGCGATGGGGGCGAGCAGTACTTC,CASSFLRTSSGDGGEQYF
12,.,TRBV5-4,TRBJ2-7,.,TGTGCCAGCAGCTTGGTCGGGTACGAGCAGTACTTC,CASSLVGYEQYF
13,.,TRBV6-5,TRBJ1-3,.,TGTGCCAGCAGCTCTAACTCTGGAAACACCATATATTTT,CASSSNSGNTIYF
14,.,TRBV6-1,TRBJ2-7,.,TGTGCCAGCAGTGAAAGCCTTACTCCCTACGAGCAGTACTTC,CASSESLTPYEQYF
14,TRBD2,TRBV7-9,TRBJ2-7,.,TGTGCCAGCAGCTGGGGGGAGGGAGGCAACGAGCAGTACTTC,CASSWGEGGNEQYF
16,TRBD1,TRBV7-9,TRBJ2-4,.,TGTGCCAGCAGCCCACAACCCGGGACAGGGAAAAACATTCAGTACTTC,CASSPQPGTGKNIQYF
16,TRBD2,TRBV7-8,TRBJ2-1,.,TGTGCCAGCAGCTCAAGACTAGCGGGGGGCTACAATGAGCAGTTCTTC,CASSSRLAGGYNEQFF
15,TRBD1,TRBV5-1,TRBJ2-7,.,TGCGCCAGCCAAAGTCGGACAGGGAACTCCTACGAGCAGTACTTC,CASQSRTGNSYEQYF
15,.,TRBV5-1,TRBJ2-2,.,TGCGCCAGCAGCTTGGGCCTACCGAACACCGGGGAGCTGTTTTTT,CASSLGLPNTGELFF
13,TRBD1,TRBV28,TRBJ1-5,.,TGTGCCAGCAGTCCTACAGGGGTCCAGCCCCAGCATTTT,CASSPTGVQPQHF
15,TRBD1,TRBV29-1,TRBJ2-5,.,TGCAGCGTTGATCCGGGACAGGGGGCTGGAGAGACCCAGTACTTC,CSVDPGQGAGETQYF
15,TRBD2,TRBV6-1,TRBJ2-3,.,TGTGCCAGCAGTACGGGACTAGCGGGTTCAGATACGCAGTATTTT,CASSTGLAGSDTQYF
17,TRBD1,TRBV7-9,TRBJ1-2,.,TGTGCCAGGGAAGAGTTATCATCAGGGGGCGTTGATTATGGCTACACCTTC,CAREELSSGGVDYGYTF
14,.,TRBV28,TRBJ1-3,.,TGTGCCAGCATGGGAGCTCACCCTGGAAACACCATATATTTT,CASMGAHPGNTIYF
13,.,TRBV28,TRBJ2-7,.,TGTGCCAGCAGCCCCGGACAGTCTTACGAGCAGTACTTC,CASSPGQSYEQYF
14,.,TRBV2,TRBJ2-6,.,TGTGCCAGCAGTTCCAGGGGTGGGGCCAACGTCCTGACTTTC,CASSSRGGANVLTF
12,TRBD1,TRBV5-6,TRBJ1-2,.,TGTGCCAGCAGCCCGGACAGGCATGGCTACACCTTC,CASSPDRHGYTF
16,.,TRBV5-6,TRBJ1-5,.,TGTGCCAGCAGCTTACTGGCAGGGGAACTAGGTCAGCCCCAGCATTTT,CASSLLAGELGQPQHF
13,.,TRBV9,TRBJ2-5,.,TGTGCCAGCAGCCTGACTAACCAAGAGACCCAGTACTTC,CASSLTNQETQYF
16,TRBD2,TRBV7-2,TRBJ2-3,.,TGTGCCAGCGCCACCGGGCTAGCGGGAGGGGGGGATACGCAGTATTTT,CASATGLAGGGDTQYF
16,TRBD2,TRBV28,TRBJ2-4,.,TGTGCCAGCAGTACCTCTAGCGGACTAGCCAAAAACATTCAGTACTTC,CASSTSSGLAKNIQYF
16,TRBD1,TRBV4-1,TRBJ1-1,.,TGCGCCAGCAGCTCTCCGGCAGTTTCGGGGACAGCTGAAGCTTTCTTT,CASSSPAVSGTAEAFF
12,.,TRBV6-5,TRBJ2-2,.,TGTGCCAGCAGTTACCCGTCGGGGGAGCTGTTTTTT,CASSYPSGELFF
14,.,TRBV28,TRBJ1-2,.,TGTGCCAGCAGTTTAGACAGCCCTAACTATGGCTACACCTTC,CASSLDSPNYGYTF
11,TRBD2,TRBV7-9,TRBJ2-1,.,TGTGCCAGCACCGGGGGGAATGAGCAGTTCTTC,CASTGGNEQFF
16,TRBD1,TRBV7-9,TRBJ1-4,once,TGTGCCAGCAGCCCTAGCCGGGACAGCCTTAATGAAAAACTGTTTTTT,CASSPSRDSLNEKLFF
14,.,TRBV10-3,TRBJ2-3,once,TGTGCCATCAGTCCTGGAAGAGAGGCAGATACGCAGTATTTT,CAISPGREADTQYF
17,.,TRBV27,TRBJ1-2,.,TGTGCCAGCAGTTTATCGCGCCTAGGACTCAGGACCTATGGCTACACCTTC,CASSLSRLGLRTYGYTF
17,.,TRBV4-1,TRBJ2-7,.,TGCGCCAGCAGCCAACAAGCAGGTTCCGATTTCGGGGTCGGGCAGTACTTC,CASSQQAGSDFGVGQYF